This T cell receptor beta chain was retrieved from a study of shared T cell receptors in the human thymus. Repertoires were generated with immunoSEQ multiplex PCR, while TCRdb's copy carries only in-frame clones and drops some. The sample lists approximately 400,000 clones, over 90% occurring once. The CDR3 extends over 11 amino acids. Germline values: CDR1 ENHRY, CDR2 SYGVKD. The V end lost 10 bases, the J end lost 6 bases, and 10 bases lay between the germline ends. The material sequenced was thymocytes. The chain recombines TRBV10-3 with TRBJ2-1; the D gene is possibly TRBD2 (5 bases). This receptor was taken from a human donor. The CDR3 loop reads CATTLGNEQFF. Here the CDR3 DNA reads TGTGCCACCACACTAGGCAATGAGCAGTTCTTC.